This T cell receptor (beta chain) comes out of a study of beta chain features in type 1 diabetes. Broader study findings: Individuals with type 1 diabetes displayed fewer insertions and more deletions at VDJ junctions.

TCRB transcripts that were expressed got sequenced, as all of the isolated RNA had been reverse transcribed. Method: immunoSEQ multiplex PCR; TCRdb's copy keeps in-frame clones and lacks some. The sample carries a few hundred thousand clones, around 12% recorded once. This clone was seen a few times. Its cognate antigen is unknown. This clonotype was sampled from a man between 18 and 29 years old in good health. Sequenced sample: naive CD4+ T cells from blood.

The DNA for the CDR3 is TGTGCCAGCAGCTCGGGACACGGTCGATATGGCTACACCTTC. Amino acids: CASSSGHGRYGYTF. The V and J genes are TRBV5-4 and TRBJ1-2; D possibly corresponds to TRBD1 (6 bases). Per the germline V gene, CDR1 is SGHNT and CDR2 is YYREEE (reference sequence). V lost 3 bases and J lost 5, with 14 bases in between. The CDR3 is 14 amino acids.